This T cell receptor beta chain comes out of a study of blood T cells in healthy people across ages. Germline values: CDR1 SGHRS, CDR2 YFSETQ. V lost 3 bases and J lost 2, with 21 bases in between. There are 18 residues in the CDR3. Through a sample-barcoded 5' primer and a J-beta primer mix, a second PCR was run for about 7 to 12 cycles. Each CDR3 protein gets one entry after TCRdb re-called the 5' RACE reads with MiXCR. The profile shows over 1,500,000 distinct CDR3 sequences, around 40% of them singletons. The source material was blood. This chain uses TRBV5-1 with TRBJ1-5; D may be TRBD1 (5 bases). The receptor's source is a human donor in good health. This chain's CDR3 is CASSSLPMTGGGNQPQHF. The DNA of the CDR3 is TGCGCCAGCAGCTCCCTCCCTATGACGGGGGGTGGCAATCAGCCCCAGCATTTT.